This T cell receptor (beta chain) originates from a study of blood T cell repertoires in COVID-19. Assay: immunoSEQ multiplex PCR; the TCRdb copy retains only in-frame clones and omits some. Among approximately 94,000 clones, about 83% were seen once, and the ten largest hold roughly 13%. The CDR3 loop spans 12 amino acids. Germline V gene data show CDR1 as SGHTA and CDR2 as FQGNSA. V was clipped by 5 bases and J by 8 bases, with 9 bases between them. Sequenced sample: peripheral blood. This clonotype originated in a human donor in a cohort sampled during active COVID-19. V usage is TRBV7-2 and J usage is TRBJ1-4; D is perhaps TRBD1 (6 bases). CDR3 amino acids: CASSRTAEKLFF. CDR3 nucleotides: TGTGCCAGCAGCCGGACAGCAGAAAAACTGTTTTTT.